The rows below give T cell receptor beta chains drawn from one sample of a study of blood T cell repertoires in COVID-19. Assay: immunoSEQ multiplex PCR; the TCRdb copy retains only in-frame clones and omits some. The sample lists 55,000 to 75,000 clones; about 68% were seen once. The specimen was peripheral blood. These receptors came from a woman in her seventies with acute or convalescent COVID-19. Each CDR3 is given with its conserved first and last residue. Fields, in order: V gene, D gene, clone size, J gene, CDR3 protein, CDR3 DNA. The D gene is left open where the match is weak. Rows give clone size only sometimes, using once, few, many, or a class for an expanded clone.

V gene: TRBV7-9; D gene: NA; clone size: NA; J gene: TRBJ1-1; CDR3 protein: CASSFTGRRNTEAFF; CDR3 DNA: TGTGCCAGCAGCTTCACGGGGAGGAGGAACACTGAAGCTTTCTTT
V gene: TRBV7-9; D gene: NA; clone size: NA; J gene: TRBJ1-2; CDR3 protein: CASSLDLQGDGYTF; CDR3 DNA: TGTGCCAGCAGTCTGGACCTTCAGGGCGATGGCTACACCTTC
V gene: TRBV19; D gene: NA; clone size: NA; J gene: TRBJ2-2; CDR3 protein: CAAGERGGELFF; CDR3 DNA: TGTGCCGCAGGGGAAAGGGGCGGGGAGCTGTTTTTT
V gene: TRBV5-5; D gene: TRBD1; clone size: many; J gene: TRBJ2-7; CDR3 protein: CASSRDRDRDYEQYF; CDR3 DNA: TGTGCCAGCAGCAGGGACCGGGACAGGGACTACGAGCAGTACTTC
V gene: TRBV5-8; D gene: TRBD2; clone size: NA; J gene: TRBJ2-3; CDR3 protein: CASSIRTSGGTDTQYF; CDR3 DNA: TGTGCCAGCAGCATCCGGACTAGCGGAGGCACAGATACGCAGTATTTT
V gene: TRBV29-1; D gene: NA; clone size: NA; J gene: TRBJ1-1; CDR3 protein: CSVATGPTEAFF; CDR3 DNA: TGCAGCGTGGCGACAGGCCCTACTGAAGCTTTCTTT
V gene: TRBV15; D gene: TRBD2; clone size: NA; J gene: TRBJ2-3; CDR3 protein: CATSRDSGGADTQYF; CDR3 DNA: TGTGCCACCAGCAGAGATTCTGGGGGGGCAGATACGCAGTATTTT
V gene: TRBV5-1; D gene: TRBD1; clone size: NA; J gene: TRBJ2-6; CDR3 protein: CASSSLGQAPSGANVLTF; CDR3 DNA: TGCGCCAGCAGCTCTTTGGGACAGGCGCCATCTGGGGCCAACGTCCTGACTTTC
V gene: TRBV4-2; D gene: NA; clone size: NA; J gene: TRBJ1-2; CDR3 protein: CASSQGDMERNGYTF; CDR3 DNA: TGTGCCAGCAGCCAAGGGGACATGGAGAGGAATGGCTACACCTTC
V gene: TRBV7-3; D gene: NA; clone size: NA; J gene: TRBJ2-1; CDR3 protein: CASSRQGSPGNEQFF; CDR3 DNA: TGTGCCAGCAGCCGCCAGGGATCGCCGGGCAATGAGCAGTTCTTC
V gene: TRBV7-6; D gene: TRBD2; clone size: NA; J gene: TRBJ2-5; CDR3 protein: CASSSYGTSGSPTQYF; CDR3 DNA: TGTGCCAGCAGCTCATACGGGACTAGCGGGAGTCCGACCCAGTACTTC
V gene: TRBV3-1/TRBV3-2; D gene: TRBD2; clone size: NA; J gene: TRBJ2-5; CDR3 protein: CASSQDPSGRLGETQYF; CDR3 DNA: TGTGCCAGCAGCCAAGATCCTAGCGGGAGGTTAGGAGAGACCCAGTACTTC
V gene: TRBV3-1/TRBV3-2; D gene: TRBD2; clone size: NA; J gene: TRBJ2-1; CDR3 protein: CASSHLAGGGNEQFF; CDR3 DNA: TGTGCCAGCAGCCACCTAGCGGGAGGGGGAAATGAGCAGTTCTTC
V gene: TRBV3-1/TRBV3-2; D gene: TRBD2; clone size: once; J gene: TRBJ2-3; CDR3 protein: CASSQTSGRAHDTQYF; CDR3 DNA: TGTGCCAGCAGCCAGACTAGCGGGAGGGCCCACGATACGCAGTATTTT
V gene: TRBV19; D gene: TRBD1; clone size: NA; J gene: TRBJ1-2; CDR3 protein: CASSIQGANSLVYTF; CDR3 DNA: TGTGCCAGTAGTATTCAGGGGGCGAACAGTTTGGTCTACACCTTC
V gene: TRBV7-9; D gene: NA; clone size: few; J gene: TRBJ1-2; CDR3 protein: CASSLSSSGYTF; CDR3 DNA: TGTGCCAGCAGCTTATCATCGAGCGGCTACACCTTC
V gene: TRBV30; D gene: NA; clone size: few; J gene: TRBJ1-6; CDR3 protein: CAWRQEDSSYNSPLHF; CDR3 DNA: TGTGCCTGGAGGCAGGAGGACAGCTCCTATAATTCACCCCTCCACTTT
V gene: TRBV2; D gene: NA; clone size: NA; J gene: TRBJ2-3; CDR3 protein: CASTREMGADTQYF; CDR3 DNA: TGTGCCAGCACCCGGGAAATGGGCGCAGATACGCAGTATTTT
V gene: TRBV6-6; D gene: NA; clone size: NA; J gene: TRBJ2-7; CDR3 protein: CASSYHREEQYF; CDR3 DNA: TGTGCCAGCAGTTACCACAGGGAGGAGCAGTACTTC
V gene: TRBV11-2; D gene: TRBD1; clone size: NA; J gene: TRBJ1-4; CDR3 protein: CASSPAGQPAEKLFF; CDR3 DNA: TGTGCCAGCAGCCCGGCGGGACAGCCGGCGGAAAAACTGTTTTTT
V gene: TRBV27; D gene: NA; clone size: NA; J gene: TRBJ1-3; CDR3 protein: CASSITYSSGNTIYF; CDR3 DNA: TGTGCCAGCAGTATCACATACAGCTCTGGAAACACCATATATTTT
V gene: TRBV6-5; D gene: NA; clone size: few; J gene: TRBJ1-2; CDR3 protein: CASSYGRVNGYTF; CDR3 DNA: TGTGCCAGCAGTTACGGCAGGGTTAATGGCTACACCTTC
V gene: TRBV7-2; D gene: TRBD1; clone size: NA; J gene: TRBJ1-2; CDR3 protein: CASSPVGQGLSYTF; CDR3 DNA: TGTGCCAGCAGCCCAGTGGGACAGGGCCTAAGCTACACCTTC
V gene: TRBV7-2; D gene: TRBD1; clone size: NA; J gene: TRBJ1-2; CDR3 protein: CASSPRQGESYGYTF; CDR3 DNA: TGTGCCAGCAGTCCTAGACAGGGCGAGAGCTATGGCTACACCTTC
V gene: TRBV19; D gene: TRBD2; clone size: NA; J gene: TRBJ2-4; CDR3 protein: CASSIGSGRQNIQYF; CDR3 DNA: TGTGCCAGTAGTATTGGTAGCGGGAGGCAAAACATTCAGTACTTC
V gene: TRBV6-5; D gene: TRBD2; clone size: few; J gene: TRBJ2-3; CDR3 protein: CASGTSGTDTQYF; CDR3 DNA: TGTGCCAGCGGGACTAGCGGAACAGATACGCAGTATTTT
V gene: TRBV6-5; D gene: TRBD1; clone size: NA; J gene: TRBJ2-5; CDR3 protein: CASSSLGQGAQETQYF; CDR3 DNA: TGTGCCAGCAGTTCCCTTGGACAGGGGGCACAGGAGACCCAGTACTTC
V gene: TRBV5-1; D gene: TRBD1; clone size: NA; J gene: TRBJ1-1; CDR3 protein: CASSLADRDRAFF; CDR3 DNA: TGCGCCAGCAGCTTGGCGGACAGGGATCGGGCTTTCTTT
V gene: TRBV7-2; D gene: TRBD1; clone size: NA; J gene: TRBJ1-1; CDR3 protein: CASSPGQGRNTEAFF; CDR3 DNA: TGTGCCAGCAGCCCCGGACAGGGGAGGAACACTGAAGCTTTCTTT
V gene: TRBV20-1; D gene: TRBD1; clone size: NA; J gene: TRBJ2-7; CDR3 protein: CSASPQGTGEQYF; CDR3 DNA: TGCAGTGCTAGTCCACAGGGGACGGGCGAGCAGTACTTC
V gene: TRBV29-1; D gene: TRBD1; clone size: NA; J gene: TRBJ2-5; CDR3 protein: CSVESGTGRGETQYF; CDR3 DNA: TGCAGCGTTGAATCCGGGACAGGGAGGGGGGAGACCCAGTACTTC
V gene: TRBV5-1; D gene: NA; clone size: few; J gene: TRBJ1-6; CDR3 protein: CASSTDSSYNSPLHF; CDR3 DNA: TGCGCCAGCAGTACTGACAGCTCCTATAATTCACCCCTCCACTTT
V gene: TRBV20-1; D gene: TRBD1; clone size: NA; J gene: TRBJ1-6; CDR3 protein: CSASGTGGMSSPLHF; CDR3 DNA: TGCAGTGCTAGTGGGACAGGGGGAATGTCTTCACCCCTCCACTTT
V gene: TRBV5-4; D gene: NA; clone size: once; J gene: TRBJ1-6; CDR3 protein: CASSLGGDSPLHF; CDR3 DNA: TGTGCCAGCAGCTTAGGGGGGGATTCACCCCTCCACTTT
V gene: TRBV10-3; D gene: TRBD1; clone size: NA; J gene: TRBJ2-2; CDR3 protein: CAMSDRGGTGELFF; CDR3 DNA: TGTGCCATGTCGGACAGGGGGGGGACCGGGGAGCTGTTTTTT
V gene: TRBV15; D gene: NA; clone size: NA; J gene: TRBJ1-2; CDR3 protein: CATSREARGNYGYTF; CDR3 DNA: TGTGCCACCAGCAGAGAGGCCAGAGGCAACTATGGCTACACCTTC
V gene: TRBV9; D gene: NA; clone size: NA; J gene: TRBJ1-4; CDR3 protein: CASSVKGVGNEKLFF; CDR3 DNA: TGTGCCAGCAGCGTTAAGGGGGTGGGAAATGAAAAACTGTTTTTT
V gene: TRBV5-5; D gene: TRBD1; clone size: few; J gene: TRBJ1-2; CDR3 protein: CASSSGQGENYGYTF; CDR3 DNA: TGTGCCAGCAGCAGTGGACAGGGGGAAAACTATGGCTACACCTTC
V gene: TRBV30; D gene: NA; clone size: NA; J gene: TRBJ2-7; CDR3 protein: CAWTGPAGGTYEQYF; CDR3 DNA: TGTGCCTGGACGGGGCCCGCAGGGGGGACCTACGAGCAGTACTTC
V gene: TRBV6-1; D gene: NA; clone size: NA; J gene: TRBJ2-7; CDR3 protein: CASSEEENYEQYF; CDR3 DNA: TGTGCCAGCAGTGAGGAGGAGAACTACGAGCAGTACTTC
V gene: TRBV19; D gene: TRBD1; clone size: NA; J gene: TRBJ2-5; CDR3 protein: CASSGTGAQTETQYF; CDR3 DNA: TGTGCCAGTAGTGGGACAGGGGCTCAAACGGAGACCCAGTACTTC
V gene: TRBV7-2; D gene: NA; clone size: NA; J gene: TRBJ1-1; CDR3 protein: CASSPEGRGIYTEAFF; CDR3 DNA: TGTGCCAGCAGCCCGGAGGGGAGAGGGATCTACACTGAAGCTTTCTTT
V gene: TRBV6-2/TRBV6-3; D gene: TRBD1; clone size: NA; J gene: TRBJ1-1; CDR3 protein: CASSYSYRGMNTEAFF; CDR3 DNA: TGTGCCAGCAGTTACTCATACAGGGGGATGAACACTGAAGCTTTCTTT
V gene: TRBV3-1/TRBV3-2; D gene: TRBD2; clone size: NA; J gene: TRBJ2-7; CDR3 protein: CASSALAGEYEQYF; CDR3 DNA: TGTGCCAGCAGCGCTCTAGCGGGGGAATACGAGCAGTACTTC
V gene: TRBV5-1; D gene: NA; clone size: once; J gene: TRBJ1-1; CDR3 protein: CASSLVGAERRTEAFF; CDR3 DNA: TGCGCCAGCAGCTTGGTAGGGGCCGAAAGGAGAACTGAAGCTTTCTTT
V gene: TRBV15; D gene: TRBD1; clone size: NA; J gene: TRBJ2-6; CDR3 protein: CATSRGQGQSGANVLTF; CDR3 DNA: TGTGCCACCAGCAGAGGACAGGGACAGTCTGGGGCCAACGTCCTGACTTTC
V gene: TRBV4-2; D gene: NA; clone size: NA; J gene: TRBJ2-1; CDR3 protein: CASSQGPIGGSYNEQFF; CDR3 DNA: TGTGCCAGCAGCCAAGGACCGATAGGGGGCTCCTACAATGAGCAGTTCTTC
V gene: TRBV5-4; D gene: TRBD2; clone size: NA; J gene: TRBJ2-3; CDR3 protein: CASSPGTSGRNTDTQYF; CDR3 DNA: TGTGCCAGCAGCCCCGGGACTAGCGGGAGGAACACAGATACGCAGTATTTT
V gene: TRBV5-1; D gene: NA; clone size: NA; J gene: TRBJ2-2; CDR3 protein: CASSLNLNTGELFF; CDR3 DNA: TGCGCCAGCAGCTTGAATCTGAACACCGGGGAGCTGTTTTTT
V gene: TRBV28; D gene: TRBD1; clone size: NA; J gene: TRBJ1-2; CDR3 protein: CASRTRDRGYGYTF; CDR3 DNA: TGTGCCAGCAGAACCCGGGACAGGGGTTATGGCTACACCTTC
V gene: TRBV7-6; D gene: NA; clone size: NA; J gene: TRBJ2-3; CDR3 protein: CASSRRNGPSGRADTQYF; CDR3 DNA: TGTGCCAGCAGCCGGCGCAATGGACCATCCGGCAGGGCAGATACGCAGTATTTT
V gene: TRBV4-2; D gene: NA; clone size: NA; J gene: TRBJ1-6; CDR3 protein: CASSQDPGGTYNSPLHF; CDR3 DNA: TGTGCCAGCAGCCAAGATCCGGGGGGAACCTATAATTCACCCCTCCACTTT
V gene: TRBV7-3; D gene: TRBD1; clone size: NA; J gene: TRBJ2-3; CDR3 protein: CASSLTTGINTDTQYF; CDR3 DNA: TGTGCCAGCAGCTTAACGACAGGGATAAACACAGATACGCAGTATTTT
V gene: TRBV5-4; D gene: TRBD1; clone size: NA; J gene: TRBJ1-4; CDR3 protein: CASSPGGQGNEKLFF; CDR3 DNA: TGTGCCAGCAGCCCGGGAGGACAGGGGAATGAAAAACTGTTTTTT